These 10 T cell receptor beta chains share one sample of origin, sequenced in a study of cytotoxic CD8 clonotypes in ibrutinib-treated CLL. Profiling relied on immunoSEQ multiplex PCR, and the TCRdb table lists in-frame clones only, not all of them. The table includes roughly 130,000 clones, 79% detected once. The source material was PBMCs, sampled after 12 months of ibrutinib treatment. These receptors all stem from a human donor with chronic lymphocytic leukemia.

Details on this clone: The junction shows a germline mismatch at one end, possibly a read error. The chain links TRBV7-2 to TRBJ2-1; 9 bases are a match to TRBD2. The length of the CDR3 is 17 residues. The germline gives CDR1 SGHTA, CDR2 FQGNSA. The CDR3 DNA reads as TGTGCCAGCAGCTGGACAGCGGGAGGTTCCTCCAACAATGAGCAGTTCTTC. This encodes CASSWTAGGSSNNEQFF.

The chain uses TRBV6-5 and TRBJ1-5; TRBD1 matches 7 bases. Per germline, CDR1 MNHEY and CDR2 SVGAGI. V dropped 6 bases and J dropped 0; count of bases not matched to a gene: 5. This CDR3 is built from 15 residues. The CDR3 nucleotides read TGTGCCAGCAGAAAGGGACAGTATAGCAATCAGCCCCAGCATTTT. Its protein is CASRKGQYSNQPQHF.

This chain joins TRBV6-1 and TRBJ2-7; the match to TRBD2 covers 12 bases. V dropped 4 bases and J dropped 2; count of bases not matched to a gene: 9. This CDR3 region has 17 residues. Germline V gene lookup returns CDR1 MNHNS and CDR2 SASEGT. CDR3: CASSVLAGGSPTYEQYF. In DNA form, the CDR3 reads TGTGCCAGCAGTGTACTAGCGGGAGGATCCCCAACCTACGAGCAGTACTTC.

The chain is built from TRBV18 and TRBJ1-3; maybe TRBD1 (5 bases). The CDR3 contains 16 residues. CDR1 is KGHSH and CDR2 is LQKENI in the germline V gene. Trimming took off 4 bases at V and 6 bases at J, with 19 bases between the two ends. The CDR3 coding sequence is TGTGCCAGCTCACTAAACCAGGGTTGGCGGGAAAACACCATATATTTT. Translating it yields CASSLNQGWRENTIYF. The full variable domain, rest sourced from reference TRBV18 and TRBJ1-3, is NAGVMQNPRHLVRRRGQEARLRCSPMKGHSHVYWYRQLPEEGLKFMVYLQKENIIDESGMPKERFSAEFPKEGPSILRIQQVVRGDSAAYFCASSLNQGWRENTIYFGEGSWLTVV.

This clone was picked up a small number of times. The chain carries TRBV18 and TRBJ2-7, with 10 bases fitting TRBD2. Trimming cost V 3 bases and J 2 bases; bases outside gene matches: 4. The CDR3 is 15 residues long. Germline V gives CDR1 KGHSH, CDR2 LQKENI. The CDR3 DNA sequence: TGTGCCAGCTCACCGAAAGCGGGAGGGCCCTACGAGCAGTACTTC. As protein: CASSPKAGGPYEQYF.

The gene calls are TRBV19 and TRBJ2-1, with D perhaps TRBD1 (6 bases). Germline V gene lookup returns CDR1 LNHDA and CDR2 SQIVND (reference sequence). The CDR3 consists of 15 residues. With 3 bases removed from V and 2 bases from J, the gap between germline ends came to 11 bases. The CDR3 reads CASSIAKGAYNEQFF. DNA of the CDR3: TGTGCCAGTAGTATTGCAAAGGGGGCCTACAATGAGCAGTTCTTC. The entire variable domain, with the rest obtained from reference TRBV19 and TRBJ2-1, is as follows: DGGITQSPKYLFRKEGQNVTLSCEQNLNHDAMYWYRQDPGQGLRLIYYSQIVNDFQKGDIAEGYSVSREKKESFPLTVTSAQKNPTAFYLCASSIAKGAYNEQFFGPGTRLTVL.

This clone was recorded a few times. This chain links TRBV29-1 with TRBJ1-1; D unresolved. The V end was cut by 4 bases, the J end by 7 bases, with 7 bases between. Germline values: CDR1 SQVTM, CDR2 ANQGSEA. This CDR3 has 10 residues. CDR3 DNA sequence: TGCAGCGTTGTGGGGATTGAAGCTTTCTTT. Its translation is CSVVGIEAFF.

This chain uses TRBV4-1 with TRBJ1-2, with a possible D match to TRBD1 (5 bases). CDR1 MGHRA and CDR2 YSYEKL come from the germline V gene. The ends were cut back, 0 bases at V and 8 bases at J, with 10 bases in the middle. The CDR3 covers 13 residues. CDR3 DNA sequence: TGCGCCAGCAGCCAAGAAGTCAGGGCCGGCTACACCTTC. Residues: CASSQEVRAGYTF.

The rearrangement links TRBV30 to TRBJ1-3; D is unclear. Per germline, CDR1 GTSNPN and CDR2 SVGIG (reference sequence). The V gene lost 3 bases and the J gene lost 0 bases, with 0 bases spanning the gap. The CDR3 spans 11 residues. The chain's CDR3 is CAWSSGNTIYF. DNA for the CDR3: TGTGCCTGGAGCTCTGGAAACACCATATATTTT. The full variable domain, in which reference TRBV30 and TRBJ1-3 provide the parts outside the CDR3, is SQTIHQWPATLVQPVGSPLSLECTVEGTSNPNLYWYRQAAGRGLQLLFYSVGIGQISSEVPQNLSASRPQDRQFILSSKKLLLSDSGFYLCAWSSGNTIYFGEGSWLTVV.

This clone was seen more than once but under ten times. V gene TRBV2 combines with J gene TRBJ1-5, with D hard to call. The germline CDR1 and CDR2 sequences are SNHLY and FYNNEI. CDR3 size: 15 residues. Trimming pared 4 bases from V and 0 bases from J, leaving 10 bases between. CDR3 nucleotide sequence: TGTGCCAGCAGTGGATCCGGAAATAGCAATCAGCCCCAGCATTTT. Amino acids: CASSGSGNSNQPQHF.